Listed here are 32 T cell receptor beta chains from one sample, sequenced in a study of blood T cell repertoires in COVID-19. Sequencing used immunoSEQ multiplex PCR; TCRdb keeps in-frame clones, though not all of them. The sample has approximately 69,000 clones, approximately 84% seen once; the top ten hold roughly 15%. Sequenced material: peripheral blood. These receptors were obtained from a man in his fifties with COVID-19, enrolled during active disease.

On this clone itself: Since no conserved phenylalanine or tryptophan closes the CDR3, a read error is the likely cause. Because the CDR3's place on the DNA is in doubt, the DNA is left out and the CDR3 is given as listed by TCRdb. V and J are TRBV2 and TRBJ2-7; TRBD1 is the table's D call and was not checked against the DNA. 12 amino acids form the CDR3, both terminal residues included. CDR1 SNHLY and CDR2 FYNNEI come from the germline V gene. CDR3 loop: CASSEARTGSRL.

In the case of this clone: One junction end disagrees with the germline gene, perhaps due to a read error. The rearrangement links TRBV30 to TRBJ1-6, with 10 bases that match TRBD1. Germline V lookup: CDR1 GTSNPN, CDR2 SVGIG (reference sequence). The CDR3 has 11 residues. This chain's CDR3 is CARRDRGPLHF. CDR3 in DNA: TGTGCCCGGAGGGACAGGGGACCCCTCCACTTT.

The J gene is TRBJ1-2, the V gene TRBV12-3 or TRBV12-4; a weak D match, TRBD1 (6 bases). Trimming shortened V by 7 bases and J by 2 bases, and 11 bases separated the two germline ends. The CDR3 has 13 residues. In DNA form, the CDR3 reads TGTGCCAGCACACCCGGGACAAACTATGGCTACACCTTC. As protein: CASTPGTNYGYTF.

This rearrangement joins TRBV7-2 to TRBJ2-5; 9 nucleotides align to TRBD2. V lost 6 bases to trimming and J lost 5 bases; unmatched junction nucleotides: 16. The V gene's germline CDR1 is SGHTA and CDR2 FQGNSA. The CDR3 loop spans 17 amino acids. As DNA, the CDR3 is TGTGCCAGCAGTAAAAACGCAGGCGGGGGGGCCTGGGAGACCCAGTACTTC. Translation: CASSKNAGGGAWETQYF.

Only a few counts were recorded for this clone. The V call is TRBV10-1, the J call TRBJ2-3; TRBD2 agrees at 8 bases. The J segment lost 3 bases and the V segment lost 2 bases, leaving 7 bases of the junction unmatched. This CDR3 spans 16 amino acids. Germline V gene sequence: CDR1 WNHNN, CDR2 SYGVQD (reference sequence). The CDR3 loop is CASSEDTGGPTDTQYF. The CDR3 DNA sequence: TGCGCCAGCAGTGAGGATACGGGGGGGCCAACAGATACGCAGTATTTT.

The chain couples TRBV9 to TRBJ2-7; TRBD1 matches 7 bases. CDR1 and CDR2 (germline): SGDLS, YYNGEE. The CDR3 covers 13 residues. Trimming cost V 0 bases and J 6 bases; bases outside gene matches: 3. CDR3 in amino acids: CASSVETGAEQYF. CDR3 bases: TGTGCCAGCAGCGTAGAAACAGGGGCCGAGCAGTACTTC.

This chain links TRBV7-9 with TRBJ1-1, with 7 bases identical to TRBD1. In germline, CDR1 is SEHNR, CDR2 FQNEAQ (reference sequence). This CDR3 is 14 amino acids long. V lost 5 bases to trimming and J lost 1 base; unmatched junction nucleotides: 4. The CDR3 here is CASSMGTANTEAFF. The CDR3 coding sequence is TGTGCCAGCAGCATGGGGACAGCGAACACTGAAGCTTTCTTT.

The rearrangement joins TRBV18 to TRBJ2-7; weak D call: TRBD1 (6 bases). Germline V gives CDR1 KGHSH, CDR2 LQKENI. CDR3 length equals 14 residues. V lost 3 bases, J lost 0 bases, and 9 bases lay in between. The CDR3 spells CASSPRGSSYEQYF. DNA for the CDR3: TGTGCCAGCTCACCGAGGGGGAGCTCCTACGAGCAGTACTTC.

This clone was seen a few times. The rearrangement uses TRBV6-1 and TRBJ1-1; no definite D call. Looked up from germline, CDR1 is MNHNS and CDR2 is SASEGT. V was shortened by 0 bases and J by 5 bases, with 16 bases between the two germline ends. The CDR3 is 16 amino acids. CDR3 in DNA: TGTGCCAGCAGTGAAGCGGCGGGTACCCTGGGAACTGAAGCTTTCTTT. It encodes CASSEAAGTLGTEAFF.

The genes are TRBV27 and TRBJ2-7, with D tentatively TRBD1 (5 bases). This CDR3 is 13 amino acids long. The V end lost 3 bases, the J end lost 1 base, and 7 bases lay between the germline ends. Germline V CDR1 and CDR2: MNHEY, SMNVEV (reference sequence). The DNA of the CDR3 is TGTGCCAGCAGTTTGGCAGGGTCCTACGAGCAGTACTTC. Amino acid sequence: CASSLAGSYEQYF.

The chain is built from TRBV5-1 and TRBJ2-3; the match to TRBD2 covers 11 bases. This CDR3 comprises 17 residues. Germline CDR1 is SGHRS and CDR2 is YFSETQ. Germline trimming cut 0 bases from V and 2 bases from J; bases unmatched to any gene: 5. CDR3 sequence: CASSLGTSGGATDTQYF. The CDR3 nucleotides are TGCGCCAGCAGCTTGGGAACTAGCGGGGGCGCCACAGATACGCAGTATTTT.

This clone has a single count. The V and J genes are TRBV5-4 and TRBJ2-5; 7 positions match TRBD2. With V trimmed by 6 bases and J by 5 bases, 10 bases remained unmatched. CDR1 is SGHNT and CDR2 is YYREEE in the germline V gene (reference sequence). The CDR3 loop spans 14 amino acids. The CDR3 region is CASNPAGVLETQYF. The CDR3 bases are TGTGCCAGCAATCCGGCGGGGGTGCTGGAGACCCAGTACTTC.

This sequence joins TRBV13 and TRBJ1-3, with 8 positions matching TRBD1. The V gene's germline CDR1 is PRHDT and CDR2 FYEKMQ (reference sequence). V lost 4 bases to trimming and J lost 4 bases; unmatched junction nucleotides: 3. This CDR3 spans 14 amino acids. Here the CDR3 DNA reads TGTGCCAGCAGCTCAGGACAGGGCGGAAACACCATATATTTT. Protein sequence: CASSSGQGGNTIYF.

This chain links TRBV5-1 with TRBJ1-1, with D uncertain. V lost 0 bases and J 1 base, leaving 7 bases between the germline ends. Germline CDR1 reads SGHRS; CDR2 reads YFSETQ. The CDR3 totals 14 residues. In nucleotides, the CDR3 is TGCGCCAGCAGCTTGGTCGGGGAGAACACTGAAGCTTTCTTT. It translates to CASSLVGENTEAFF.

The count of this clone is one. The chain employs TRBV30 and TRBJ2-2; D remains ambiguous. Germline V gene lookup returns CDR1 GTSNPN and CDR2 SVGIG (reference sequence). This CDR3 contains 13 residues. V lost 2 bases and J lost 1, with 5 bases in between. The DNA of the CDR3 is TGTGCCTGGAGTTCTCTGAACACCGGGGAGCTGTTTTTT. It encodes CAWSSLNTGELFF.

The V gene is TRBV7-8, the J gene TRBJ1-5; D is unclear. Germline lookup yields CDR1 SGHVS and CDR2 FQNEAQ. The ends were cut back, 3 bases at V and 1 base at J, with 16 bases in the middle. The CDR3 has 17 residues. CDR3 sequence reads: CASSFTSGGHSNQPQHF. The CDR3 DNA reads as TGTGCCAGCAGCTTCACCTCGGGAGGCCACAGCAATCAGCCCCAGCATTTT. Variable domain in full (rest from reference TRBV7-8 and TRBJ1-5): GAGVSQSPRYKVAKRGQDVALRCDPISGHVSLFWYQQALGQGPEFLTYFQNEAQLDKSGLPSDRFFAERPEGSVSTLKIQRTQQEDSAVYLCASSFTSGGHSNQPQHFGDGTRLSIL.

The genes are TRBV3-1 (or the pseudogene TRBV3-2) and TRBJ1-2; 8 nucleotides align to TRBD1. CDR1 and CDR2 (germline): LGHDT, YNNKEL (reference sequence). This CDR3 region has 16 residues. With 0 bases clipped from V and 4 bases from J, the junction kept 7 bases outside the gene matches. The CDR3 DNA is TGTGCCAGCAGCCAAGAAAGAAGTGGACAGGGCTATGGCTACACCTTC. It yields the protein CASSQERSGQGYGYTF.

J is TRBJ2-5 and V is TRBV6-5; D is uncertain. From germline, CDR1 is MNHEY and CDR2 SVGAGI. The CDR3 contains 11 residues. V was shortened by 10 bases and J by 0 bases, with 6 bases between the two germline ends. CDR3 sequence: CATRYQETQYF. In nucleotides, the CDR3 is TGTGCCACCCGGTACCAAGAGACCCAGTACTTC.

The chain uses TRBV12-3 or TRBV12-4 and TRBJ2-5; D is perhaps TRBD2 (5 bases). This CDR3 region has 13 residues. Trimming removed 4 bases at V and 2 bases at J, with 8 bases between. The chain's CDR3 is CASSSRGQETQYF. The CDR3 DNA is TGTGCCAGCAGTTCACGAGGGCAAGAGACCCAGTACTTC.

The genes are TRBV7-2 and TRBJ2-3, with 7 positions matching TRBD1. Per germline, CDR1 SGHTA and CDR2 FQGNSA. J lost 0 bases, V lost 5 bases, and 5 bases had no gene match. The CDR3 is 15 amino acids. The CDR3 reads CASSPQGLSTDTQYF. CDR3 bases: TGTGCCAGCAGCCCACAGGGGCTCAGCACAGATACGCAGTATTTT.

This rearrangement joins TRBV9 to TRBJ1-4; D possibly corresponds to TRBD1 (5 bases). CDR1 and CDR2 from the germline V gene are SGDLS and YYNGEE. The CDR3 has 15 residues. The V end lost 3 bases, the J end lost 3 bases, and 12 bases lay between the germline ends. This CDR3 is CASSAGDGPNEKLFF. CDR3 nucleotides: TGTGCCAGCAGCGCGGGGGACGGACCTAATGAAAAACTGTTTTTT.

The chain joins TRBV5-1 to TRBJ2-5, with TRBD1 identical over 7 bases. The length of the CDR3 is 15 residues. The trim removed 4 bases at V and 2 bases at J, leaving 8 bases unmatched. Germline CDR1 and CDR2: SGHRS and YFSETQ. The CDR3 DNA is TGCGCCAGCAGCCCTGACCTACAGGGGCAAGAGACCCAGTACTTC. Translation gives CASSPDLQGQETQYF.

This clone appeared once. The chain carries TRBV6-5 and TRBJ2-7; D may be TRBD2 (5 bases). In germline, CDR1 is MNHEY, CDR2 SVGAGI. The CDR3 sequence is 15 residues long. The germline V and J ends were trimmed by 3 bases and 6 bases, with 18 bases remaining between them. The CDR3 nucleotides read TGTGCCAGCAGTTATCCCGGACTTCCCCCCGGCGAGCAGTACTTC. Translating gives CASSYPGLPPGEQYF.

The chain recombines TRBV3-1 (or the pseudogene TRBV3-2) with TRBJ1-2; weak D call: TRBD1 (6 bases). V was shortened by 5 bases and J by 4 bases, with 14 bases between the two germline ends. Germline V lookup: CDR1 LGHDT, CDR2 YNNKEL (reference sequence). This CDR3 spans 14 amino acids. In nucleotides, the CDR3 is TGTGCCAGCAGCGCCGGGGGGGGCTCCTATGGCTACACCTTC. It is translated as CASSAGGGSYGYTF.

This clone was detected once. The V gene is TRBV5-1, the J gene TRBJ1-4; D may be TRBD1 (6 bases). The V end was cut by 2 bases, the J end by 2 bases, with 16 bases between. This CDR3 is 17 amino acids long. CDR1 is SGHRS, CDR2 YFSETQ, per germline. CDR3 DNA: TGCGCCAGCAGCTTAGGCTCCGGGGGGCGCACTAATGAAAAACTGTTTTTT. Encoded protein: CASSLGSGGRTNEKLFF.

This clone was picked up a small number of times. This chain joins TRBV4-1 and TRBJ1-1; 7 bases align to TRBD1. Germline V CDR1 and CDR2: MGHRA, YSYEKL. CDR3 length: 17 residues. V dropped 1 base and J dropped 7; count of bases not matched to a gene: 15. This CDR3 reads CASSQGARQGPYNEAFF. The CDR3 region has the DNA TGCGCCAGCAGCCAAGGGGCCCGACAGGGACCTTACAATGAAGCTTTCTTT.

The chain employs TRBV10-3 and TRBJ2-3; the match to TRBD2 covers 8 bases. Per germline, CDR1 ENHRY and CDR2 SYGVKD. Germline trimming cut 4 bases from V and 2 bases from J; bases unmatched to any gene: 14. The CDR3 length is 18 residues. The CDR3 nucleotides read TGTGCCATCAGTGGCTTCGGACGGCGGGGGGCATACACAGATACGCAGTATTTT. Amino acid sequence: CAISGFGRRGAYTDTQYF.

The table lists this clone with a count of one. The chain combines TRBV12-3 or TRBV12-4 with TRBJ1-1; D call uncertain. With 5 bases removed from V and 6 bases from J, the gap between germline ends came to 13 bases. CDR3 length: 13 residues. The CDR3 is CASSGRARAEAFF. For the CDR3, the DNA is TGTGCCAGCAGTGGTAGGGCGAGGGCTGAAGCTTTCTTT.

This rearrangement joins TRBV27 to TRBJ2-7, with TRBD1 identical over 11 bases. This CDR3 comprises 15 residues. Per germline, CDR1 MNHEY and CDR2 SMNVEV (reference sequence). V lost 5 bases, J lost 2 bases, and 5 bases stayed unmatched. The CDR3 sequence is CASSAPGQGAYEQYF. The CDR3 nucleotides are TGTGCCAGCAGTGCCCCGGGACAGGGGGCCTACGAGCAGTACTTC.

The chain has TRBV12-3 or TRBV12-4 and TRBJ1-1; D is ambiguous. V gave up 6 bases and J gave up 6 bases, with 11 bases separating them. This CDR3 has 12 amino acids. The DNA for the CDR3 is TGTGCCAGCAGAGTAAGGGAGGCTGAAGCTTTCTTT. Translated, it gives CASRVREAEAFF.

This sequence joins TRBV5-8 and TRBJ2-1; 7 bases are a match to TRBD2. CDR3 length: 14 amino acids. Germline V gene lookup returns CDR1 SGHTS and CDR2 YDEGEE. The V and J ends lost 4 bases and 4 bases, in that order; junction bases with no gene match: 5. DNA of the CDR3: TGTGCCAGCAGCCTTCGGACTAGTTACAATGAGCAGTTCTTC. Translation: CASSLRTSYNEQFF.

The rearrangement links TRBV7-9 to TRBJ2-5; 8 nucleotides line up with TRBD1. V lost 8 bases, J lost 4 bases, and 12 bases stayed unmatched. From germline, CDR1 is SEHNR and CDR2 FQNEAQ (reference sequence). This CDR3 is built from 15 residues. In DNA, the CDR3 is TGTGCCAGCTTACGCAATGGACAGGGCGTAGAGACCCAGTACTTC. As protein: CASLRNGQGVETQYF. The full variable domain, rest sourced from reference TRBV7-9 and TRBJ2-5, is DTGVSQNPRHKITKRGQNVTFRCDPISEHNRLYWYRQTLGQGPEFLTYFQNEAQLEKSRLLSDRFSAERPKGSFSTLEIQRTEQGDSAMYLCASLRNGQGVETQYFGPGTRLLVL.